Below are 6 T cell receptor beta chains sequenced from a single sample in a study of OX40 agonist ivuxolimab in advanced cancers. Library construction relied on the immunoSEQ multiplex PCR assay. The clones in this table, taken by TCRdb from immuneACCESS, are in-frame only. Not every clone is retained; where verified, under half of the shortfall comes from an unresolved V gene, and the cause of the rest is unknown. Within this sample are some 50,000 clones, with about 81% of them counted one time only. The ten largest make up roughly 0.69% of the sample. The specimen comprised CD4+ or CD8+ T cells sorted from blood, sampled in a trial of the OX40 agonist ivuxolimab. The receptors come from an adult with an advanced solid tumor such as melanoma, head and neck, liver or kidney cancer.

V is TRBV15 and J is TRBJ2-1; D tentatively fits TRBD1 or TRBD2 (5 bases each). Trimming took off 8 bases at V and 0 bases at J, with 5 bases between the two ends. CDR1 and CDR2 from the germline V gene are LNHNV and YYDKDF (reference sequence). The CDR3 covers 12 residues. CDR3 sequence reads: CATGGSYNEQFF. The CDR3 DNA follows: TGTGCCACCGGGGGCTCCTACAATGAGCAGTTCTTC.

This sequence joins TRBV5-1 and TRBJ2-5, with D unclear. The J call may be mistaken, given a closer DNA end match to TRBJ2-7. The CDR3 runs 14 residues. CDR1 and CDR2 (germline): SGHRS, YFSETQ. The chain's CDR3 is CASSLVARDYEQYF. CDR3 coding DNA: TGCGCCAGCAGCTTGGTGGCCCGAGACTACGAGCAGTACTTC.

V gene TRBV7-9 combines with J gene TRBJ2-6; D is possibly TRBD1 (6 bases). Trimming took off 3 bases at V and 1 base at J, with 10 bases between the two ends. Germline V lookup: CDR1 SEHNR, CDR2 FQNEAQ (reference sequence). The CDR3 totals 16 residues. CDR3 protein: CASSLDRISGANVLTF. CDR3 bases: TGTGCCAGCAGCTTGGACAGAATATCTGGGGCCAACGTCCTGACTTTC.

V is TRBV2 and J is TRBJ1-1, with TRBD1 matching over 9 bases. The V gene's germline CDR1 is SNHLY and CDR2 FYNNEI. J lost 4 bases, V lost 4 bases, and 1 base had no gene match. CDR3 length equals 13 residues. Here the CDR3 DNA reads TGTGCCAGCAGTGCGGACAGGGGCACTGAAGCTTTCTTT. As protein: CASSADRGTEAFF.

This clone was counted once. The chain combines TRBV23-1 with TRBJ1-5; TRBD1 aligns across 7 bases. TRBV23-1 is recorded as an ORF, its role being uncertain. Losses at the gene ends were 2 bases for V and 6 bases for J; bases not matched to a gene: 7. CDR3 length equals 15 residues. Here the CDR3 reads CASSQTQGEGQPQHF. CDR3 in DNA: TGCGCCAGCAGTCAAACGCAGGGGGAGGGTCAGCCCCAGCATTTT.

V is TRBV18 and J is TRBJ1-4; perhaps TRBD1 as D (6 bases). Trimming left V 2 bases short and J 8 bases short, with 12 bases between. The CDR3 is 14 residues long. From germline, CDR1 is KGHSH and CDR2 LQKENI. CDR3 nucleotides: TGTGCCAGCTCACCAGCAGGGGCGTTCGAAAAACTGTTTTTT. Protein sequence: CASSPAGAFEKLFF.